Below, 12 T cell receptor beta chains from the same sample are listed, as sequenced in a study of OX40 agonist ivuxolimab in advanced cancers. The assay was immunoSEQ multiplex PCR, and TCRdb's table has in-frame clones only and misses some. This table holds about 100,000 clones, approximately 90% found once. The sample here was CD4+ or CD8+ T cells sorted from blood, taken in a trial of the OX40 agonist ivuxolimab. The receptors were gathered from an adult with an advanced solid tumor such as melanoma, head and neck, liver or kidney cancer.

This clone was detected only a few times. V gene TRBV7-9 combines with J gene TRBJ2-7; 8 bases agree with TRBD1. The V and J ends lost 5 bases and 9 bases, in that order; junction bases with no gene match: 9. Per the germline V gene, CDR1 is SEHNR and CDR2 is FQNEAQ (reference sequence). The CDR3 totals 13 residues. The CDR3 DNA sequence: TGTGCCAGCAGCCGGCAGGACAGGGCTGCGCAGTACTTC. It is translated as CASSRQDRAAQYF.

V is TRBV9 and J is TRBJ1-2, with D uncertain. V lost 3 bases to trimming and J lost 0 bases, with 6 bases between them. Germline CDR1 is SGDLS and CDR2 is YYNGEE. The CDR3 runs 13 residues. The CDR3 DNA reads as TGTGCCAGCAGCGCGGGGTCTAACTATGGCTACACCTTC. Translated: CASSAGSNYGYTF. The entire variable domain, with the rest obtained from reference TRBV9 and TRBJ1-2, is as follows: DSGVTQTPKHLITATGQRVTLRCSPRSGDLSVYWYQQSLDQGLQFLIQYYNGEERAKGNILERFSAQQFPDLHSELNLSSLELGDSALYFCASSAGSNYGYTFGSGTRLTVV.

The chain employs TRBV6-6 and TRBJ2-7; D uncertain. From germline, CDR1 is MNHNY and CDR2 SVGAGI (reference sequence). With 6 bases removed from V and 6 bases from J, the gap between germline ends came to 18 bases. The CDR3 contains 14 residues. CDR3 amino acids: CASSQPGLTGEQYF. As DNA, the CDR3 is TGTGCCAGCAGCCAACCGGGTCTAACGGGCGAGCAGTACTTC.

This chain's CDR3 is CASSWAINEQFF. The CDR3 DNA follows: TGCGCCAGCAGCTGGGCTATCAATGAGCAGTTCTTC. V and J are TRBV5-1 and TRBJ2-1; no definite D call. The CDR3 loop spans 12 amino acids. V lost 3 bases and J 6 bases, leaving 7 bases between the germline ends. Per the germline V gene, CDR1 is SGHRS and CDR2 is YFSETQ. The variable domain in full, with the rest retrieved from reference TRBV5-1 and TRBJ2-1, is KAGVTQTPRYLIKTRGQQVTLSCSPISGHRSVSWYQQTPGQGLQFLFEYFSETQRNKGNFPGRFSGRQFSNSRSEMNVSTLELGDSALYLCASSWAINEQFFGPGTRLTVL.

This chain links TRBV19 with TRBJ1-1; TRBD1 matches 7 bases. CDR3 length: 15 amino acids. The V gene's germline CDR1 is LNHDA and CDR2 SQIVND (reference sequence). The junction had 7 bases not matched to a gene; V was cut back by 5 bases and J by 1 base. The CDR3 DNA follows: TGTGCCAGTAGTCCATTAGGGACAGCGAACACTGAAGCTTTCTTT. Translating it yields CASSPLGTANTEAFF.

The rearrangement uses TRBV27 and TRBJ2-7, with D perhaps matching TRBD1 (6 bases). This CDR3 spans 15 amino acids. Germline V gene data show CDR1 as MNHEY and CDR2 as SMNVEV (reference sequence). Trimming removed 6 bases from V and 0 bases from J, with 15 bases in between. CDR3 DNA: TGTGCCAGCAGGACCCTCCGACAGGTCTCCTACGAGCAGTACTTC. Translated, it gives CASRTLRQVSYEQYF.

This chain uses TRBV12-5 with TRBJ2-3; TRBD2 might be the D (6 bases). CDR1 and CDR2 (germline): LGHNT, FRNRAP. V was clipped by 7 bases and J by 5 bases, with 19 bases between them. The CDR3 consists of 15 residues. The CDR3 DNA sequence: TGTGCTAGTGCCGGAGGAGGGTACGGTCAAGATACGCAGTATTTT. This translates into CASAGGGYGQDTQYF.

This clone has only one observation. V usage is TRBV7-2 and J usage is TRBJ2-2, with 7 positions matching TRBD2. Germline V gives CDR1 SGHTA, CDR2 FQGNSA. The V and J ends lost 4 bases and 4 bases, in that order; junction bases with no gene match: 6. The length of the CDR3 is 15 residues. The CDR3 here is CASSSRDYPTGELFF. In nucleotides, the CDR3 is TGTGCCAGCAGCTCTAGGGACTACCCCACCGGGGAGCTGTTTTTT.

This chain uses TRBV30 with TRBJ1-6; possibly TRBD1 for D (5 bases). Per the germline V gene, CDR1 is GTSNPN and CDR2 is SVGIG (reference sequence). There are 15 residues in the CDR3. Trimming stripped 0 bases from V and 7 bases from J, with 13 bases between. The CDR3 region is CAWSVLGVRNSPLHF. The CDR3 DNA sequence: TGTGCCTGGAGTGTATTGGGGGTGCGAAATTCACCCCTCCACTTT.

The CDR3 coding sequence is TGTGCCAGCAGCTTAGAGGCATGGTATGGCTACACCTTC. Its protein is CASSLEAWYGYTF. The chain joins TRBV7-3 to TRBJ1-2; D remains ambiguous. Trimming took 2 bases from V and 5 from J, leaving 9 bases between them. The CDR3 loop spans 13 amino acids. Germline V gene lookup returns CDR1 SGHTA and CDR2 FQGTGA.

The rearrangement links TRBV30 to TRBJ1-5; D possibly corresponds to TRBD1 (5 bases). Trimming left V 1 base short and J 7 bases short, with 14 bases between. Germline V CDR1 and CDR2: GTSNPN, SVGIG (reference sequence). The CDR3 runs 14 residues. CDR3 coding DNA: TGTGCCTGGAGTGCATGGGGGGTCGGGCAGCCCCAGCATTTT. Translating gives CAWSAWGVGQPQHF. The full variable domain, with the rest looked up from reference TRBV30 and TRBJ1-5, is SQTIHQWPATLVQPVGSPLSLECTVEGTSNPNLYWYRQAAGRGLQLLFYSVGIGQISSEVPQNLSASRPQDRQFILSSKKLLLSDSGFYLCAWSAWGVGQPQHFGDGTRLSIL.

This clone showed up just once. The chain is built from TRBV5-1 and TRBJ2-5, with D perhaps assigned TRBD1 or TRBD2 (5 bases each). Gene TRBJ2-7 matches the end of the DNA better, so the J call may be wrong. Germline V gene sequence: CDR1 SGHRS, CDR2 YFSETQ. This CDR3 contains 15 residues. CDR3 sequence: CASSFFSGSSYEQYF. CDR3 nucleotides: TGCGCCAGCAGCTTTTTCTCAGGGAGCTCCTACGAGCAGTACTTC.